Following are 21 T cell receptor beta chains from one sample sequenced in a study of vaccination and CD4 T cells after COVID-19. Antigen specificity for these receptors is unknown. An Oncomine TCR Beta short-read assay was used to sequence the DNA from cultured CD4+ T cells. In TCRdb, the PCR reads were re-called with MiXCR into one record per CDR3 protein. This table has about 10,000 distinct CDR3 sequences, under 60% appearing once. Treatment indicated: 10-day PBMC culture with coronavirus spike peptide pools or control peptides (ViraFEST assay). The sequenced material came from CD4+ T cells from blood, cultured in vitro. Receptors were obtained from a human donor who had recovered from COVID-19.

The V gene is TRBV6-2 or TRBV6-3, the J gene TRBJ2-3, with 9 nucleotides matching TRBD2. The junction had 3 bases not matched to a gene; V was cut back by 5 bases and J by 3 bases. CDR3 size: 14 residues. Germline V lookup: CDR1 MNHEY, CDR2 SVGEGT. CDR3 region: CASSAGGWTDTQYF. The CDR3 region has the DNA TGTGCCAGCAGTGCGGGGGGGTGGACAGATACGCAGTATTTT.

This clonotype was detected only a few times. The chain is built from TRBV27 and TRBJ1-5, with D unresolved. The length of the CDR3 is 18 residues. Germline CDR1 MNHEY, CDR2 SMNVEV (reference sequence). V lost 1 base and J 0 bases, leaving 16 bases between the germline ends. The CDR3 sequence is CASSLFGPRVNSNQPQHF. The DNA for the CDR3 is TGTGCCAGCAGTTTATTTGGGCCAAGAGTAAATAGCAATCAGCCCCAGCATTTT.

This clonotype has a single count. The genes are TRBV12-3 or TRBV12-4 and TRBJ1-1; D unresolved. V was cut by 3 bases and J by 4 bases, with 21 bases left in between. This CDR3 is built from 17 residues. CDR3 residues: CASSLEGVGIASTEAFF. The CDR3 nucleotides are TGTGCCAGCAGTTTGGAGGGTGTAGGGATCGCGTCCACTGAAGCTTTCTTT.

This clonotype was detected only a few times. The chain joins TRBV6-1 to TRBJ1-3; D is perhaps TRBD1 (5 bases). Germline CDR1 and CDR2: MNHNS and SASEGT. V gave up 4 bases and J gave up 4 bases, with 17 bases separating them. The CDR3 contains 16 residues. The CDR3 spells CASSVIPGRLGNTIYF. As DNA, the CDR3 is TGTGCCAGCAGTGTGATTCCGGGACGTCTGGGAAACACCATATATTTT.

The V call is TRBV20-1, the J call TRBJ1-2; 7 bases line up with TRBD1. Per the germline V gene, CDR1 is DFQATT and CDR2 is SNEGSKA (reference sequence). The CDR3 contains 15 residues. Trimming cost V 6 bases and J 0 bases; bases outside gene matches: 10. The chain's CDR3 is CSASAGTVTNYGYTF. Written as DNA, the CDR3 is TGCAGTGCAAGCGCCGGGACAGTCACTAACTATGGCTACACCTTC.

The rearrangement uses TRBV5-4 and TRBJ1-1, with D maybe TRBD1 (5 bases). Looked up from germline, CDR1 is SGHNT and CDR2 is YYREEE (reference sequence). The CDR3 is 17 amino acids. V lost 3 bases, J lost 4 bases, and 22 bases lay in between. The CDR3: CASSSTLVGGMATEAFF. CDR3 nucleotide sequence: TGTGCCAGCAGCTCCACCCTTGTCGGGGGTATGGCCACTGAAGCTTTCTTT.

This clonotype was counted between two and nine times. Germline is not matched at one junction end, which may reflect a read error. The rearrangement links TRBV10-3 to TRBJ1-2; the D gene is possibly TRBD1 (5 bases). CDR3 size: 11 residues. Germline V gene lookup returns CDR1 ENHRY and CDR2 SYGVKD. The CDR3 DNA reads as TGTGCCATTAGGGCTGGGACCTTCCATGCCTTC. Its translation is CAIRAGTFHAF.

The J gene is TRBJ1-1, the V gene TRBV7-9; TRBD1 agrees at 7 bases. V shed 7 bases and J 4 bases; nucleotides not matched to a gene: 12. The CDR3 contains 15 residues. Germline-derived CDR1 and CDR2 are SEHNR and FQNEAQ (reference sequence). The CDR3 reads CASNRGGSRGTEAFF. DNA for the CDR3: TGTGCCAGCAATAGAGGGGGCTCTCGGGGCACTGAAGCTTTCTTT.

The chain is built from TRBV6-1 and TRBJ2-7, with 7 positions matching TRBD1. CDR3 size: 13 residues. Germline V CDR1 and CDR2: MNHNS, SASEGT. The junction had 3 bases not matched to a gene; V was cut back by 6 bases and J by 1 base. CDR3 in DNA: TGTGCCAGCAGAACGGGACAGTCCTACGAGCAGTACTTC. It yields the protein CASRTGQSYEQYF.

On this clonotype: Sequence at one end of the junction differs from germline and may be a read error. The chain carries TRBV6-1 and TRBJ2-7; 9 bases align to TRBD1. The CDR3 loop spans 13 amino acids. Germline V gene sequence: CDR1 MNHNS, CDR2 SASEGT. CDR3 DNA sequence: TGTGCCAGCACCGGGACAGGGATCTACGGGCAGTACTTC. Translating it yields CASTGTGIYGQYF.

A single count supports this clonotype. This chain links TRBV5-1 with TRBJ2-7; 8 bases are a match to TRBD2. Germline V CDR1 and CDR2: SGHRS, YFSETQ. The trim removed 6 bases at V and 0 bases at J, leaving 11 bases unmatched. This CDR3 contains 16 residues. CDR3 nucleotides: TGCGCCAGCACCCCCGGACTAGCCAGAAGCTCCTACGAGCAGTACTTC. Encoded protein: CASTPGLARSSYEQYF.

The CDR3 here is CSSRAPTGGGDTQYF. The CDR3 DNA is TGCAGTTCCCGGGCTCCGACGGGGGGAGGAGATACGCAGTATTTT. V gene TRBV20-1 combines with J gene TRBJ2-3, with TRBD2 identical over 7 bases. The CDR3 contains 15 residues. Trimming cost V 8 bases and J 5 bases; bases outside gene matches: 16. The germline gives CDR1 DFQATT, CDR2 SNEGSKA (reference sequence).

This rearrangement joins TRBV19 to TRBJ2-7; TRBD1 agrees at 10 bases. The germline V gene encodes CDR1 LNHDA and CDR2 SQIVND (reference sequence). The CDR3 is made up of 16 amino acids. After removal of 2 bases from V and 1 base from J, the junction contained 5 bases not matched to a gene. The CDR3 DNA follows: TGTGCCAGTAGTATATTAGGACAGGGGGGTTCCTACGAGCAGTACTTC. Translated: CASSILGQGGSYEQYF.

The V and J genes are TRBV6-5 and TRBJ2-7; TRBD1 matches at 8 bases. J lost 2 bases, V lost 4 bases, and 13 bases had no gene match. The CDR3 covers 17 residues. Germline V gene lookup returns CDR1 MNHEY and CDR2 SVGAGI. CDR3 DNA: TGTGCCAGCAGTTTCGGACAGGGAACCTCGGTCCCCTACGAGCAGTACTTC. The encoded protein is CASSFGQGTSVPYEQYF.

This chain uses TRBV20-1 with TRBJ1-1; possibly TRBD1 for D (6 bases). Trimming left V 4 bases short and J 0 bases short, with 21 bases between. The CDR3 spans 17 residues. Germline-derived CDR1 and CDR2 are DFQATT and SNEGSKA (reference sequence). CDR3 sequence: CSAIKLFRDRMNTEAFF. In DNA, the CDR3 is TGCAGTGCTATAAAACTCTTCCGAGACAGGATGAACACTGAAGCTTTCTTT.

This chain connects TRBV10-2 to TRBJ1-5; D is uncertain. Deletions cut 5 bases from V and 1 base from J, with 12 bases between. The length of the CDR3 is 15 residues. Germline CDR1 and CDR2: WSHSY and SAAADI. CDR3 sequence reads: CASSTSGLSNQPQHF. In nucleotides, the CDR3 is TGCGCCAGCAGTACGTCAGGATTGAGCAATCAGCCCCAGCATTTT.

This chain links TRBV7-2 with TRBJ2-2; 9 bases fit TRBD1. CDR3 length: 18 residues. Germline CDR1 and CDR2: SGHTA and FQGNSA. The trim removed 2 bases at V and 4 bases at J, leaving 11 bases unmatched. The CDR3 nucleotides read TGTGCCAGCAGCTTAAGGCTGGGGGGACAGGGAAGCACCGGGGAGCTGTTTTTT. It encodes CASSLRLGGQGSTGELFF.

The chain couples TRBV10-3 to TRBJ1-1, with D possibly matching TRBD1 (6 bases). Trimming took off 8 bases at V and 1 base at J, with 14 bases between the two ends. The V gene's germline CDR1 is ENHRY and CDR2 SYGVKD. The CDR3 totals 14 residues. The CDR3 spells CAIATGTGNTEAFF. CDR3 coding DNA: TGTGCCATCGCAACAGGGACGGGGAACACTGAAGCTTTCTTT.

Here the CDR3 reads CASSPRGGGIGELFF. In DNA, the CDR3 is TGTGCCAGCAGCCCTCGAGGGGGGGGGATCGGGGAGCTGTTTTTT. The rearrangement uses TRBV7-2 and TRBJ2-2, with a weak D call TRBD2 (7 bases). The CDR3 consists of 15 residues. Germline V gene lookup returns CDR1 SGHTA and CDR2 FQGNSA. V gave up 5 bases and J gave up 7 bases, with 17 bases separating them.

This clonotype was detected a few times. The V call is TRBV6-1, the J call TRBJ2-7; 12 nucleotides line up with TRBD2. V was clipped by 7 bases and J by 7 bases; unmatched bases: 11. CDR1 is MNHNS, CDR2 SASEGT, per germline. This CDR3 spans 15 amino acids. The CDR3 is CASTSTSGGLGEQYF. In DNA, the CDR3 is TGTGCCAGCACCTCAACTAGCGGGGGGCTCGGTGAGCAGTACTTC.

The chain is built from TRBV7-6 and TRBJ2-7, with TRBD1 matching 12 bases. This CDR3 has 16 amino acids. Looked up from germline, CDR1 is SGHVS and CDR2 is FNYEAQ. After removal of 4 bases from V and 5 bases from J, the junction contained 9 bases not matched to a gene. The CDR3 bases are TGTGCCAGCAGCTCCGGGGGGGACAGGGGGCGCAACGAGCAGTACTTC. This gives the protein CASSSGGDRGRNEQYF.